This TCR beta chain derives from a study of blood T cell repertoires in COVID-19. Trimming at V came to 3 bases and at J to 8 bases, leaving 3 bases not matched to a gene. The germline gives CDR1 SNHLY, CDR2 FYNNEI. The CDR3 extends over 13 amino acids. The authors' processing: How many nucleated cells were present was estimated from reference gene primer amplification. Clones were sequenced by immunoSEQ multiplex PCR, and TCRdb holds only the in-frame ones, with some missing. V, J and clone size reflect that table, while D and trimming were determined from the DNA. The sample yields hundreds of thousands of clones, 85% seen once.

J is TRBJ1-4 and V is TRBV2; 7 bases map to TRBD1. The specimen was peripheral blood. The TCR originated in a young woman with acute or convalescent COVID-19. CDR3 sequence reads: CASSDRGKEKLFF. The DNA for the CDR3 is TGTGCCAGCAGTGACAGGGGGAAGGAAAAACTGTTTTTT. Full variable domain (missing parts from reference TRBV2 and TRBJ1-4): EPEVTQTPSHQVTQMGQEVILRCVPISNHLYFYWYRQILGQKVEFLVSFYNNEISEKSEIFDDQFSVERPDGSNFTLKIRSTKLEDSAMYFCASSDRGKEKLFFGSGTQLSVL.